This T cell receptor (beta chain) was retrieved from a study of patients and donors after allogeneic stem cell transplantation. CDR1 is MRHNA and CDR2 is SNTAGT in the germline V gene. The CDR3 is made up of 16 amino acids. Trimming removed 5 bases at V and 3 bases at J, with 16 bases between. TCRdb reprocessed the RT-PCR reads via MiXCR and lists one record per CDR3 protein. This sample carries about 400,000 distinct CDR3 sequences, 15% to 20% of them seen once, and the ten largest clones take 7.2%. The sequenced sample consisted of blood, either unsorted or a sorted T cell fraction (not recorded which). The source of this sequence is a human donor who was either an allogeneic HSCT recipient or a stem cell or donor lymphocyte infusion donor (not recorded which). It is not recorded whose cells these are; they may come from a transplant donor. The chain employs TRBV6-4 and TRBJ1-4, with D possibly matching TRBD1 (6 bases). The CDR3 here is CASSPGQPKPNEKLFF. The DNA of the CDR3 is TGTGCCAGCAGTCCGGGACAACCCAAACCTAATGAAAAACTGTTTTTT.